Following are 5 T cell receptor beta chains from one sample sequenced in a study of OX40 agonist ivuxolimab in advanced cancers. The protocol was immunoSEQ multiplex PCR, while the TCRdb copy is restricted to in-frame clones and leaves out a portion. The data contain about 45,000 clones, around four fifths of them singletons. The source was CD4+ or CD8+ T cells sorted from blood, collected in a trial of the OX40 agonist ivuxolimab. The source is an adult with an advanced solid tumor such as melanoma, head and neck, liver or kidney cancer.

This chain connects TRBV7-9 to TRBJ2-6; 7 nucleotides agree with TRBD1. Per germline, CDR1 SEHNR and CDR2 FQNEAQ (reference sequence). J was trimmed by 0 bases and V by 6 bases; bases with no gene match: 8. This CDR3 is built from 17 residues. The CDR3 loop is CASSETGFVSGANVLTF. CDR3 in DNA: TGTGCCAGCAGTGAGACAGGGTTCGTCTCTGGGGCCAACGTCCTGACTTTC.

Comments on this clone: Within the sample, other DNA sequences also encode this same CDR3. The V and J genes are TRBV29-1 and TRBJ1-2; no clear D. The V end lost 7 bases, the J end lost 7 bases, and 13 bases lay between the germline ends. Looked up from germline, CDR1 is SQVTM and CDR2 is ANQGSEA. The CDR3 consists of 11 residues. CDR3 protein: CSAAGLGGYTF. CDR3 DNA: TGCAGCGCTGCAGGTTTAGGTGGCTACACCTTC.

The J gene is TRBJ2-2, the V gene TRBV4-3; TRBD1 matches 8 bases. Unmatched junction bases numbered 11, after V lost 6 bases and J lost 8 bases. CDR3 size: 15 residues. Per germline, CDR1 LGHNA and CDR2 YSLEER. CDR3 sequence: CASRPGTGVVGELFF. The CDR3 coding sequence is TGCGCCAGCAGACCCGGGACAGGTGTTGTGGGGGAGCTGTTTTTT.

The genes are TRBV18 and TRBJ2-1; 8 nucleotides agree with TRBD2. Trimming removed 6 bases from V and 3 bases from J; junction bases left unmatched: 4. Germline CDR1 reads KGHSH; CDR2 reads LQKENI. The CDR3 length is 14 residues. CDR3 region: CASSFGGGYNEQFF. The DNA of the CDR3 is TGTGCCAGCTCGTTCGGGGGGGGCTACAATGAGCAGTTCTTC.

DNA of the CDR3: TGTGCCAGCAGTTCCCCTCGACAGAGAAACACTGAAGCTTTCTTT. Its protein product is CASSSPRQRNTEAFF. The V and J genes are TRBV28 and TRBJ1-1; D might be TRBD1 (5 bases). Per the germline V gene, CDR1 is MDHEN and CDR2 is SYDVKM. V was trimmed by 4 bases and J by 2 bases, leaving 14 bases between them. The CDR3 consists of 15 residues. Drawing the rest from reference TRBV28 and TRBJ1-1, the complete variable domain is DVKVTQSSRYLVKRTGEKVFLECVQDMDHENMFWYRQDPGLGLRLIYFSYDVKMKEKGDIPEGYSVSREKKERFSLILESASTNQTSMYLCASSSPRQRNTEAFFGQGTRLTVV.